This T cell receptor (beta chain) originates from a study of cytotoxic CD8 clonotypes in ibrutinib-treated CLL. Study-wide points: Stable or contracted on treatment, public clonotypes were also uncommon. Sustained-remission and progressing patients diverged in sampling times. Elevated clonality accompanied ibrutinib response, with a return toward baseline values at progression.

About this clone itself: Its antigen remains unknown.

Depths of 1 in 200,000 to 1 in 1 million T cells were the sequencing target. The method was immunoSEQ multiplex PCR; TCRdb's version includes in-frame clones alone and lacks a portion of them. The sample lists over 100,000 clones; 70% to 90% were seen once. Germline V lookup: CDR1 SGHTS, CDR2 YDEGEE. Losses at the gene ends were 4 bases for V and 4 bases for J; bases not matched to a gene: 1. The CDR3 consists of 13 residues. Sequencing was performed on PBMCs, taken after 24 months of ibrutinib treatment. The receptor was isolated from a human donor with chronic lymphocytic leukemia. This sequence joins TRBV5-8 and TRBJ2-7, with 11 bases matching TRBD1. The CDR3 is CASSRDRGYEQYF. CDR3 bases: TGTGCCAGCAGCCGGGACAGGGGGTACGAGCAGTACTTC.